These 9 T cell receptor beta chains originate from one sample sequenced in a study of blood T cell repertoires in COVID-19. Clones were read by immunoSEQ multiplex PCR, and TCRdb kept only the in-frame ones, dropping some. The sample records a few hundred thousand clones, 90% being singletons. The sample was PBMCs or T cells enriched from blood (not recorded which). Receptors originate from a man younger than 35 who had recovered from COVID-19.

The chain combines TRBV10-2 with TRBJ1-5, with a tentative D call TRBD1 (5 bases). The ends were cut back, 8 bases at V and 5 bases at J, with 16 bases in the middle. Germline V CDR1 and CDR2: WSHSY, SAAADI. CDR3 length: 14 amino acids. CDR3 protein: CASSAREVYQPQHF. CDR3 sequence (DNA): TGCGCCAGCTCTGCCAGGGAGGTTTATCAGCCCCAGCATTTT.

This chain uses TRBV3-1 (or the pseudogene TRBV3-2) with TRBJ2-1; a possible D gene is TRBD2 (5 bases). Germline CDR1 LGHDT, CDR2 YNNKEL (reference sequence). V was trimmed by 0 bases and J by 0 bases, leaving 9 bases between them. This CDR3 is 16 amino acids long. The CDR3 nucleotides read TGTGCCAGCAGCCAAGATTTGGGGAGCTCCTACAATGAGCAGTTCTTC. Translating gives CASSQDLGSSYNEQFF.

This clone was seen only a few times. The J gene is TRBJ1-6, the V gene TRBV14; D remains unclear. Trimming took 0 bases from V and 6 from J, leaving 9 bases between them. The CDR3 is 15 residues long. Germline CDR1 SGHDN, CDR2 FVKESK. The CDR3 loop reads CASSQDRGFNSPLHF. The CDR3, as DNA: TGTGCCAGCAGCCAAGATAGAGGGTTTAATTCACCCCTCCACTTT.

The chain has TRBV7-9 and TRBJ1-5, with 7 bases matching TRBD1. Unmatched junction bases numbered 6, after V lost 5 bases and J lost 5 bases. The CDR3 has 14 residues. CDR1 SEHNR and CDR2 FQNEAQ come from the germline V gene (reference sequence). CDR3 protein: CASSKQGKDQPQHF. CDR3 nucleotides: TGTGCCAGCAGCAAACAGGGGAAGGATCAGCCCCAGCATTTT.

CDR3 nucleotide sequence: TGTGCCAGCAGCTTAGGTGGGGGCGGTCAGCCCCAGCATTTT. Its translation is CASSLGGGGQPQHF. The J gene is TRBJ1-5, the V gene TRBV7-8; D perhaps matches TRBD1 (6 bases). Germline V gene data show CDR1 as SGHVS and CDR2 as FQNEAQ. V lost 1 base and J lost 6, with 10 bases in between. There are 14 residues in the CDR3.

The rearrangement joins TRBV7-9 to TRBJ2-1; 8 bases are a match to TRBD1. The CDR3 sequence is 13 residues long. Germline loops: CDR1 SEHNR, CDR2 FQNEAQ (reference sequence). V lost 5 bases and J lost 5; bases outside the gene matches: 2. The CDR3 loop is CASSQTGDNEQFF. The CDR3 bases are TGTGCCAGCAGCCAGACAGGGGACAATGAGCAGTTCTTC. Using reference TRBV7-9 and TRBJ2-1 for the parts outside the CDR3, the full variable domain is DTGVSQNPRHKITKRGQNVTFRCDPISEHNRLYWYRQTLGQGPEFLTYFQNEAQLEKSRLLSDRFSAERPKGSFSTLEIQRTEQGDSAMYLCASSQTGDNEQFFGPGTRLTVL.

CDR3 protein: CASSDQASGRGENIQYF. CDR3 nucleotide sequence: TGTGCCAGCAGTGATCAGGCTAGCGGGAGGGGGGAAAACATTCAGTACTTC. V usage is TRBV6-4 and J usage is TRBJ2-4; 12 bases are a match to TRBD2. The length of the CDR3 is 17 residues. The J segment lost 5 bases and the V segment lost 3 bases, leaving 8 bases of the junction unmatched. CDR1 MRHNA and CDR2 SNTAGT come from the germline V gene.

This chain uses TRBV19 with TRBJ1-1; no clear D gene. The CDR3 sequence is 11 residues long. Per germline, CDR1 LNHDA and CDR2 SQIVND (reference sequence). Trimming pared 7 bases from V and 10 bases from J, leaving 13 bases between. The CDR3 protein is CASISGAGAFF. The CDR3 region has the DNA TGTGCCAGTATCTCGGGAGCGGGAGCTTTCTTT.

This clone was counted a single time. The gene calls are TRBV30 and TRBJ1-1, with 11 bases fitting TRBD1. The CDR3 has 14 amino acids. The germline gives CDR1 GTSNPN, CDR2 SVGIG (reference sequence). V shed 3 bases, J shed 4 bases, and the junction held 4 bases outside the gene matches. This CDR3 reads CAWSRTGGFTEAFF. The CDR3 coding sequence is TGTGCCTGGAGCCGGACAGGGGGCTTCACTGAAGCTTTCTTT.